The TCR beta chain described here comes from a study of blood T cell repertoires in COVID-19. Study overall: Both acute and convalescent COVID-19 samples were obtained from the United States, Italy and Spain. The analysed material was cDNA or gDNA that came from T cells, B-cell-depleted T cells, or PBMCs.

A few counts support this clone. The V and J ends lost 5 bases and 2 bases respectively, with 24 bases between them. There are 18 residues in the CDR3. Looked up from germline, CDR1 is MNHEY and CDR2 is SMNVEV (reference sequence). In the original workflow: Reference gene primer amplification in the assay estimated nucleated cell counts. This table comes from immunoSEQ multiplex PCR, and its TCRdb copy is limited to in-frame clones, with some not included. The V and J calls and clone size are taken from that table; D and trimming were inferred from the DNA. Of approximately 300,000 clones detected, roughly 88% appear once; the ten largest clones hold about 1.6%.

The chain combines TRBV27 with TRBJ2-5, with D perhaps matching TRBD1 (6 bases). This receptor was obtained from a woman in her forties or fifties with acute or convalescent COVID-19. Sequencing was done on a sample of peripheral blood. The CDR3 loop is CASSSLLRDTLKQETQYF. DNA for the CDR3: TGTGCCAGCAGTAGCCTCCTCCGGGACACGTTAAAGCAAGAGACCCAGTACTTC.